This T cell receptor (beta chain) was obtained from a study of OX40 agonist ivuxolimab in advanced cancers. Study summary: Ivuxolimab, an agonistic anti-OX40 (CD134) antibody, was given to patients.

The CDR3 sequence is 15 residues long. The V segment lost 3 bases and the J segment 3 bases; nucleotides outside the gene matches: 8. Germline V CDR1 and CDR2: SGHRS, YFSETQ. The assay was immunoSEQ multiplex PCR, and TCRdb's table has in-frame clones only and misses some. The repertoire includes 55,000 to 65,000 clones, 77% of them detected once, and just under 6.5% sits in the top ten. This sequence originates from an adult with an advanced solid tumor such as melanoma, head and neck, liver or kidney cancer. The chain recombines TRBV5-1 with TRBJ1-1; TRBD1 matches 7 bases. This sample comprised CD4+ or CD8+ T cells sorted from blood, obtained in a trial of the OX40 agonist ivuxolimab. CDR3: CASSWDRIGDTEAFF. The CDR3 region has the DNA TGCGCCAGCAGCTGGGACAGAATAGGTGACACTGAAGCTTTCTTT.